The next 14 T cell receptor beta chains were all read from a single sample in a study of CD8 T cells in ankylosing spondylitis. MiXCR, applied by TCRdb to the 5' RACE reads, yields one record per CDR3 protein. The sample has a few hundred thousand distinct CDR3 sequences, around a tenth seen once; the top ten hold roughly a tenth. What was sequenced was blood, either unsorted or a sorted T cell fraction (not recorded which). Receptors originate from a female donor with ankylosing spondylitis or in good health (not recorded which).

This clonotype showed up many times. The CDR3 region is CASSPPTRTDTQYF. As DNA, the CDR3 is TGTGCCAGCTCACCACCGACCCGTACAGATACGCAGTATTTT. This sequence joins TRBV18 and TRBJ2-3; D is undetermined. Trimming took off 0 bases at V and 3 bases at J, with 7 bases between the two ends. CDR1 is KGHSH, CDR2 LQKENI, per germline. The CDR3 runs 14 residues.

This clonotype was picked up a small number of times. This rearrangement joins TRBV5-6 to TRBJ2-5; 10 nucleotides match TRBD1. V lost 6 bases to trimming and J lost 4 bases; unmatched junction nucleotides: 6. The CDR3 runs to 14 residues. Germline values: CDR1 SGHDT, CDR2 YYEEEE. The CDR3 loop reads CASTPGTGVETQYF. The CDR3 DNA reads TGTGCCAGCACACCCGGGACAGGGGTAGAGACCCAGTACTTC.

The CDR3 protein is CASSLYPQFF. Here the CDR3 DNA reads TGTGCCAGCAGTTTATATCCCCAGTTCTTC. V is TRBV27 and J is TRBJ2-1; no definite D call. Germline CDR1 and CDR2: MNHEY and SMNVEV (reference sequence). The CDR3 loop spans 10 amino acids. V was pared by 1 base and J by 13 bases, with 5 bases between.

V gene TRBV6-1 combines with J gene TRBJ1-4; D perhaps matches TRBD1 (6 bases). CDR1 is MNHNS and CDR2 is SASEGT in the germline V gene. The V and J ends lost 7 bases and 6 bases respectively, with 18 bases between them. The CDR3 runs to 15 residues. The CDR3 DNA follows: TGTGCCAGCACCCTACAGTCGGGGGCGCATGAAAAACTGTTTTTT. It yields the protein CASTLQSGAHEKLFF.

This clonotype showed up many times. The chain combines TRBV12-3 or TRBV12-4 with TRBJ2-3, with D hard to call. Trimming shortened V by 3 bases and J by 3 bases, and 4 bases separated the two germline ends. The CDR3 length is 12 residues. CDR3 sequence (DNA): TGTGCCAGCAGTTTCGAAACAGATACGCAGTATTTT. It specifies CASSFETDTQYF.

In its sample, this clonotype was seen a few times. V and J are TRBV5-1 and TRBJ2-3; TRBD1 is a possible D gene (6 bases). CDR1 SGHRS and CDR2 YFSETQ come from the germline V gene. The ends were cut back, 3 bases at V and 5 bases at J, with 22 bases in the middle. This CDR3 has 17 amino acids. CDR3 sequence: CASSSLPALGAQDTQYF. In DNA form, the CDR3 reads TGCGCCAGCAGCTCCCTACCTGCTTTGGGGGCCCAAGATACGCAGTATTTT.

This clonotype was detected ten times or more. The V and J genes are TRBV20-1 and TRBJ1-1; D not certain. V was shortened by 0 bases and J by 4 bases, with 12 bases between the two germline ends. Germline V gene sequence: CDR1 DFQATT, CDR2 SNEGSKA (reference sequence). The CDR3 is made up of 14 amino acids. This CDR3 reads CSARDPASGTEAFF. CDR3 DNA sequence: TGCAGTGCTAGAGATCCCGCGTCCGGCACTGAAGCTTTCTTT.

This clonotype was counted a few times. The genes are TRBV7-2 and TRBJ2-1; a possible D gene is TRBD1 (6 bases). This CDR3 has 13 amino acids. Germline assignment: CDR1 SGHTA and CDR2 FQGNSA. Trimming took 4 bases from V and 9 from J, leaving 13 bases between them. CDR3 region: CASSSRTAGEQFF. In DNA, the CDR3 is TGTGCCAGCAGCTCAAGGACAGCTGGTGAGCAGTTCTTC.

This clonotype has just a few counts. The chain joins TRBV5-1 to TRBJ2-2; weak D call: TRBD1 (5 bases). Trimming took off 9 bases at V and 6 bases at J, with 15 bases between the two ends. There are 13 residues in the CDR3. The V gene's germline CDR1 is SGHRS and CDR2 YFSETQ. CDR3 in DNA: TGCGCCACCCGGGCCCAGGGCGCCGGGGAGCTGTTTTTT. Amino acid sequence: CATRAQGAGELFF.

This clonotype has ten or more counts. The V call is TRBV5-1, the J call TRBJ1-5; unclear D gene. This CDR3 spans 12 amino acids. V was trimmed by 4 bases and J by 7 bases, leaving 9 bases between them. From germline, CDR1 is SGHRS and CDR2 YFSETQ. CDR3 DNA sequence: TGCGCCAGCAGCGCTAAACTACAGCCCCAGCATTTT. Amino acids: CASSAKLQPQHF.

In this sample, this clonotype turned up a few times. This CDR3 reads CASSPSPSGYNEQFF. Here the CDR3 DNA reads TGTGCCAGCAGCCCTAGTCCTAGCGGGTACAATGAGCAGTTCTTC. The chain links TRBV7-2 to TRBJ2-1; 8 bases line up with TRBD2. After removal of 5 bases from V and 4 bases from J, the junction contained 7 bases not matched to a gene. The CDR3 runs to 15 residues. CDR1 is SGHTA, CDR2 FQGNSA, per germline. Together with reference TRBV7-2 and TRBJ2-1, the CDR3 gives the full variable domain: GAGVSQSPSNKVTEKGKDVELRCDPISGHTALYWYRQSLGQGLEFLIYFQGNSAPDKSGLPSDRFSAERTGGSVSTLTIQRTQQEDSAVYLCASSPSPSGYNEQFFGPGTRLTVL.

This clonotype has only a few counts. The CDR3 bases are TGTGCCAGCAGCACGAGAACAGGGGGCGGTGAGACCCAGTACTTC. This translates into CASSTRTGGGETQYF. V is TRBV14 and J is TRBJ2-5; 9 bases agree with TRBD1. V was pared by 5 bases and J by 5 bases, with 9 bases of the junction left unmatched. There are 15 residues in the CDR3. Per germline, CDR1 SGHDN and CDR2 FVKESK.

Ten or more counts support this clonotype. V is TRBV12-3 or TRBV12-4 and J is TRBJ2-5; no firm D call. The ends were cut back, 5 bases at V and 4 bases at J, with 5 bases in the middle. This CDR3 is 11 amino acids long. The CDR3 nucleotides read TGTGCCAGCAGTAAAGGAGAGACCCAGTACTTC. Encoded protein: CASSKGETQYF.

The sample holds many counts of this clonotype. The chain recombines TRBV5-1 with TRBJ2-3, with TRBD2 matching 9 bases. The trim removed 4 bases at V and 0 bases at J, leaving 9 bases unmatched. This CDR3 comprises 17 residues. The germline V gene encodes CDR1 SGHRS and CDR2 YFSETQ. The CDR3 protein is CASSPRPAGGSTDTQYF. The CDR3 nucleotides read TGCGCCAGCAGCCCCAGACCAGCGGGGGGAAGCACAGATACGCAGTATTTT.